This TCR beta chain was sequenced for a study of shared clonotypes between healthy human individuals. Notes on the study in general: Among donors, clonotype sharing was expected to be affected by sequencing depth. There were few donors, and this limited the genetic and exposure-history diversity represented.

Healthy HIV-negative adults with no recent acute infections or vaccinations were recruited as donors. Germline CDR1 is MDHEN and CDR2 is SYDVKM. The V end was cut by 2 bases, the J end by 5 bases, with 15 bases between. This CDR3 has 16 amino acids. Concerning this clone: Its target is unknown.

Genomic DNA of each subset was evenly split across several immunoSEQ plates. Clones were sequenced by immunoSEQ multiplex PCR, and TCRdb holds only the in-frame ones, with some missing. In the table there are 450,000 to 600,000 clones, less than 80% of which are singletons. The clonotype comes from a woman aged 35 to 49 in good health. Some clones in this sample may be carry-over from other donors' samples. The V and J genes are TRBV28 and TRBJ2-2; weak D call: TRBD2 (6 bases). Sequences were obtained from PBMCs. CDR3 bases: TGTGCCAGCAGTTTAGGGGGGTACAGTACTACCGGGGAGCTGTTTTTT. Its translation: CASSLGGYSTTGELFF.